This TCR beta chain came from a study of PD-1 blockade in mismatch repair-deficient tumors. Assay: immunoSEQ multiplex PCR; the TCRdb copy retains only in-frame clones and omits some. The sample contains fewer than 100,000 clones, 81% of which appear only once. CDR3 length equals 17 residues. The V end lost 0 bases, the J end lost 6 bases, and 19 bases lay between the germline ends. Germline CDR1 PRHDT, CDR2 FYEKMQ (reference sequence). The gene calls are TRBV13 and TRBJ2-3, with D tentatively TRBD2 (5 bases). The receptor comes from an adult with mismatch repair-deficient cancer. The specimen was peripheral blood, collected 12 weeks after starting pembrolizumab. DNA for the CDR3: TGTGCCAGCAGCTTAGGTGGGAGACCACTCCCGACGGATACGCAGTATTTT. Protein: CASSLGGRPLPTDTQYF.